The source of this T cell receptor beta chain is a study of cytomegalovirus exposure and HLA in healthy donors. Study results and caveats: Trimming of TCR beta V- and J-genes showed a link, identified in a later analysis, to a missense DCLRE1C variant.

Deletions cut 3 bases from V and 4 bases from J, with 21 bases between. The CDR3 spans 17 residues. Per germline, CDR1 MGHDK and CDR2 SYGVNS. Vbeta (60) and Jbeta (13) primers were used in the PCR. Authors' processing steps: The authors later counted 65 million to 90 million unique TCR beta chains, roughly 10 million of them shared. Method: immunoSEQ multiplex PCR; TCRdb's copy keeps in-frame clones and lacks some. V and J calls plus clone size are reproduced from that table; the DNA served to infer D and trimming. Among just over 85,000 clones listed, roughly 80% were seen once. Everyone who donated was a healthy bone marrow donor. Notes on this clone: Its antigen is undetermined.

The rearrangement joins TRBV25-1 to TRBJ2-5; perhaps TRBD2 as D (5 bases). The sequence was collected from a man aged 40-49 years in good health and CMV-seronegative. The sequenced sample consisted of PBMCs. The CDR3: CASSDRTGPSRGETQYF. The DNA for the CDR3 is TGTGCCAGCAGTGACCGGACCGGTCCTTCCCGGGGAGAGACCCAGTACTTC.